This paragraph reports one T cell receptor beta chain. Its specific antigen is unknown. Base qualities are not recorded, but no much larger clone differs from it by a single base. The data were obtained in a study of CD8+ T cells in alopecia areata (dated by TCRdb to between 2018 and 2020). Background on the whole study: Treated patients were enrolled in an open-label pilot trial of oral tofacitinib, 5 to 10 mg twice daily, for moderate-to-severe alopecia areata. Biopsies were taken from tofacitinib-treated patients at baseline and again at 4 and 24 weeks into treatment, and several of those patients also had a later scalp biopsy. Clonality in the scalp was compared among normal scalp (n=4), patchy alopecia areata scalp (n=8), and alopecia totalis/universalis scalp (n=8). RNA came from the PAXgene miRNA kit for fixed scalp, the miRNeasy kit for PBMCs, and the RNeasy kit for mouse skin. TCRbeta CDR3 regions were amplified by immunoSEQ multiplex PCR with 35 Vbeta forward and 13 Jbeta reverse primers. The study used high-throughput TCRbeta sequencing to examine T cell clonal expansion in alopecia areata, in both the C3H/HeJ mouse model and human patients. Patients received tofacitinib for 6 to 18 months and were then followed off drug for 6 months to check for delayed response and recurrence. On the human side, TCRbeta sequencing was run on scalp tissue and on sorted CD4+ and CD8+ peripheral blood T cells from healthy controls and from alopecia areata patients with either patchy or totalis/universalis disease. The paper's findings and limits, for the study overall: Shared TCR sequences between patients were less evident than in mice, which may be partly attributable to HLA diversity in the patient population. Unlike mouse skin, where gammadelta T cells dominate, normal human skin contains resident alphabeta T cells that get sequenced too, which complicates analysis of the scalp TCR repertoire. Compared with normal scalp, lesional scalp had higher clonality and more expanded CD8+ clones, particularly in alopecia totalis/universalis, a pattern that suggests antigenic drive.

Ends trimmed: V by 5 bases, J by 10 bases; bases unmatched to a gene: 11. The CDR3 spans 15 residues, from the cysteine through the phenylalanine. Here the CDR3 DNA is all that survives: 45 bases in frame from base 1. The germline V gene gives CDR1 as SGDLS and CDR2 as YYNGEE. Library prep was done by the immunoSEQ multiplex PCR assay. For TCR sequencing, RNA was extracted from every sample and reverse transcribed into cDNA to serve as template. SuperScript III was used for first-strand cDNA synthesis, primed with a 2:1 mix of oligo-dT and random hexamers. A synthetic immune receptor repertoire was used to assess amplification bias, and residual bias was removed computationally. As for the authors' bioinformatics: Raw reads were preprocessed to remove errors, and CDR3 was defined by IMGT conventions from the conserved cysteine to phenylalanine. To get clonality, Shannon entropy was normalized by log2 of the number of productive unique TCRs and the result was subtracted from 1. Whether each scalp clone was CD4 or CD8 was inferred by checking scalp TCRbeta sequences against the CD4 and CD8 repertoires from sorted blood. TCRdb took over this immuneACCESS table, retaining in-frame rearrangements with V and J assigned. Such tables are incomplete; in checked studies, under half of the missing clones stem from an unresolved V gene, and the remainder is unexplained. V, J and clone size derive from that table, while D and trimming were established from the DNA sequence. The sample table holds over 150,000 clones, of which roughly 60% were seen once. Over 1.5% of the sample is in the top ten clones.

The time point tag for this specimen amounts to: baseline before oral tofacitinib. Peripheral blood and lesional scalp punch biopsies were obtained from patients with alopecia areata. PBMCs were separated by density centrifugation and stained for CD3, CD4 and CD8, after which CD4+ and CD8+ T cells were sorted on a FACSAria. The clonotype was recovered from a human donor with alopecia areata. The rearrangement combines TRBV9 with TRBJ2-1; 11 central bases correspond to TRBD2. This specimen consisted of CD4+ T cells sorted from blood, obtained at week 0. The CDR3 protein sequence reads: CASRQGSSGGREQFF. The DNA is TGTGCCAGCAGACAAGGGTCTAGCGGGGGGAGGGAGCAGTTCTTC.